This passage covers 20 T cell receptor beta chains from one sample sequenced in a study of blood T cells in healthy people across ages. Primed by a sample-barcoded 5' primer and a J-beta primer mix, a second PCR proceeded for roughly 6 to 12 cycles. MiXCR, run by TCRdb on the 5' RACE reads, gives a single entry per CDR3 protein. Among about 680,000 distinct CDR3 sequences listed, over 45% were seen once. The specimen was blood. Every receptor here comes from a woman aged 55-69 years in good health.

This clonotype was recorded once. The genes are TRBV4-2 and TRBJ2-7, with TRBD2 as a possible D gene (6 bases). Per the germline V gene, CDR1 is LGHNA and CDR2 is YNFKEQ. Trimming left V 3 bases short and J 0 bases short, with 15 bases between. This CDR3 spans 16 amino acids. The CDR3: CASSHGYSGSSYEQYF. In DNA form, the CDR3 reads TGTGCCAGCAGCCATGGTTATAGCGGTAGCTCCTACGAGCAGTACTTC.

The J gene is TRBJ1-1, the V gene TRBV5-1, with no clear D. The CDR3 covers 14 residues. Trimming took off 0 bases at V and 0 bases at J, with 6 bases between the two ends. Germline lookup yields CDR1 SGHRS and CDR2 YFSETQ. CDR3 nucleotides: TGCGCCAGCAGCTTGGCAGCGTTGAACACTGAAGCTTTCTTT. Translated, it gives CASSLAALNTEAFF.

In regard to this clonotype: One end of the junction does not line up with germline, which may come from a read error. The V call is TRBV7-2, the J call TRBJ1-2, with 8 bases lining up with TRBD1. Looked up from germline, CDR1 is SGHTA and CDR2 is FQGNSA. The CDR3 is 11 amino acids. CDR3 sequence: CASRLGQAFTF. The CDR3 bases are TGTGCCAGCCGCTTGGGACAGGCGTTCACCTTC.

The sample holds a few counts of this clonotype. The chain combines TRBV21-1 with TRBJ2-7; the table's D call of TRBD2 was not tested on the DNA. TRBV21-1 corresponds to a pseudogene. This CDR3 is 19 amino acids long. This CDR3 reads CASSFHGSTTGPSSYEQYF. CDR3 bases: TGTGCCAGCAGCTTTCACGGGTCAACCACAGGGCCCAGCTCCTACGAGCAGTACTTC.

The chain recombines TRBV2 with TRBJ2-2; a possible D gene is TRBD2 (7 bases). The germline V gene encodes CDR1 SNHLY and CDR2 FYNNEI. V dropped 8 bases and J dropped 5 bases, with 18 bases sitting between them. This CDR3 has 15 residues. In DNA, the CDR3 is TGTGCCAGCCAGGCACTAAGGGGGGGAACCGGGGAGCTGTTTTTT. Encoded protein: CASQALRGGTGELFF.

A few counts support this clonotype. This chain joins TRBV7-2 and TRBJ2-3, with TRBD2 matching over 10 bases. Per germline, CDR1 SGHTA and CDR2 FQGNSA. The CDR3 sequence is 14 residues long. After removal of 5 bases from V and 8 bases from J, the junction contained 7 bases not matched to a gene. The CDR3 DNA is TGTGCCAGCAGCCCTCTAGCGGGAGAGCCTACGCAGTATTTT. It codes for CASSPLAGEPTQYF.

A few counts support this clonotype. The J gene is TRBJ1-2, the V gene TRBV4-3; D is ambiguous. The V gene lost 0 bases and the J gene lost 3 bases, with 11 bases spanning the gap. The CDR3 is made up of 15 amino acids. From germline, CDR1 is LGHNA and CDR2 YSLEER. DNA of the CDR3: TGCGCCAGCAGCCAAGATCTGGGGAGGCACTATGGCTACACCTTC. As protein: CASSQDLGRHYGYTF.

The chain combines TRBV7-2 with TRBJ2-5; 8 bases are a match to TRBD2. The CDR3 sequence is 13 residues long. Germline V CDR1 and CDR2: SGHTA, FQGNSA. With 3 bases clipped from V and 11 bases from J, the junction kept 8 bases outside the gene matches. The CDR3 sequence is CASSFSGGSEQYF. CDR3 in DNA: TGTGCCAGCAGCTTCTCGGGAGGGTCGGAGCAGTACTTC.

The chain employs TRBV7-2 and TRBJ1-4, with D perhaps matching TRBD1 (6 bases). The ends were cut back, 3 bases at V and 7 bases at J, with 15 bases in the middle. The CDR3 is 15 amino acids. CDR1 is SGHTA, CDR2 FQGNSA, per germline. CDR3 nucleotides: TGTGCCAGCAGCTTCTACCCAGGGGACGGTGAAAAACTGTTTTTT. Its protein is CASSFYPGDGEKLFF.

This clonotype was seen only a few times. The chain uses TRBV28 and TRBJ1-2; possibly TRBD1 for D (6 bases). CDR1 is MDHEN, CDR2 SYDVKM, per germline. The CDR3 length is 14 residues. V dropped 7 bases and J dropped 2 bases, with 14 bases sitting between them. The CDR3 reads CASTPADRNYGYTF. DNA of the CDR3: TGTGCCAGCACTCCAGCGGACAGAAACTATGGCTACACCTTC.

The gene calls are TRBV2 and TRBJ2-3, with TRBD1 as a possible D gene (5 bases). The CDR3 is made up of 14 amino acids. CDR1 and CDR2 (germline): SNHLY, FYNNEI. Trimming cost V 7 bases and J 11 bases, with 22 bases left between them. The DNA for the CDR3 is TGTGCCAGCAAAGGGGCGAACTCCCCGGTTGGGCAGTATTTT. Translating gives CASKGANSPVGQYF.

This chain joins TRBV30 and TRBJ1-2; possible D gene TRBD1, 5 bases. The V gene lost 1 base and the J gene lost 1 base, with 7 bases spanning the gap. The length of the CDR3 is 13 residues. CDR1 and CDR2 from the germline V gene are GTSNPN and SVGIG (reference sequence). The CDR3 reads CAWSGQLNYGYTF. In DNA, the CDR3 is TGTGCCTGGAGTGGACAGCTTAACTATGGCTACACCTTC.

As regards this clonotype: The junction differs from germline at one of its ends, possibly a read error. This chain joins TRBV11-2 and TRBJ1-1; D unresolved. The CDR3 is 12 residues long. Looked up from germline, CDR1 is SGHAT and CDR2 is FQNNGV. The CDR3 sequence is CASSLEAAEAFF. The CDR3 region has the DNA TGTGCCAGCAGCCTAGAGGCGGCTGAAGCTTTCTTT.

The chain is built from TRBV7-3 and TRBJ2-3; D uncertain. Trimming took off 2 bases at V and 2 bases at J, with 8 bases between the two ends. Germline CDR1 SGHTA, CDR2 FQGTGA. This CDR3 is 14 amino acids long. The CDR3 DNA sequence: TGTGCCAGCAGCTTAGGGCTGGTCACAGATACGCAGTATTTT. Translating gives CASSLGLVTDTQYF.

This chain links TRBV4-2 with TRBJ2-5; D is perhaps TRBD1 or TRBD2 (5 bases each). This CDR3 has 18 residues. V lost 1 base, J lost 2 bases, and 20 bases lay in between. Germline V gene sequence: CDR1 LGHNA, CDR2 YNFKEQ. CDR3 DNA sequence: TGTGCCAGCAGCCAAGTGGCCGACGGGTTCGGGGCTCAAGAGACCCAGTACTTC. It yields the protein CASSQVADGFGAQETQYF.

The rearrangement joins TRBV3-1 to TRBJ2-7; tentative D call: TRBD2 (6 bases). Trimming stripped 4 bases from V and 12 bases from J, with 25 bases between. CDR3 length: 15 amino acids. The germline V gene encodes CDR1 LGHDT and CDR2 YNNKEL (reference sequence). CDR3 region: CASSPRGAGYVGRYF. In DNA form, the CDR3 reads TGTGCCAGCAGCCCTAGGGGCGCGGGTTATGTCGGGAGGTACTTC.

The V call is TRBV15, the J call TRBJ1-1; weak D call: TRBD1 (5 bases). Trimming stripped 4 bases from V and 5 bases from J, with 14 bases between. Per germline, CDR1 LNHNV and CDR2 YYDKDF (reference sequence). The CDR3 is 14 amino acids. The CDR3 DNA is TGTGCCACCAGCAACCCCAGGTGGGGGACTGAAGCTTTCTTT. It encodes CATSNPRWGTEAFF.

The table lists this clonotype with a few counts. V and J are TRBV6-6 and TRBJ1-6, with TRBD1 matching over 7 bases. The germline gives CDR1 MNHNY, CDR2 SVGAGI (reference sequence). Trimming took 5 bases from V and 10 from J; bases not matched to a gene: 8. The CDR3 totals 14 residues. CDR3 protein: CASSPDRVFSPLHF. CDR3 nucleotide sequence: TGTGCCAGCAGTCCCGACAGGGTGTTCTCACCCCTCCACTTT.

V and J are TRBV20-1 and TRBJ2-3; no definite D call. Per germline, CDR1 DFQATT and CDR2 SNEGSKA (reference sequence). The CDR3 is made up of 15 amino acids. Trimming took off 5 bases at V and 0 bases at J, with 15 bases between the two ends. CDR3 DNA sequence: TGCAGTGCTTCCCTCACGAGAACTAGCACAGATACGCAGTATTTT. Protein: CSASLTRTSTDTQYF.

A few counts support this clonotype. The chain is built from TRBV12-3 or TRBV12-4 and TRBJ1-1; D gene unclear. Between the trimmed V and J ends, which lost 3 bases and 1 base, there was a span of 6 bases. The CDR3 sequence is 13 residues long. The CDR3, as DNA: TGTGCCAGCAGTTTGAACGAGAACACTGAAGCTTTCTTT. Its translation is CASSLNENTEAFF.